The 20 T cell receptor beta chains given below trace back to one sample, sequenced in a study of identical twins. One entry per CDR3 protein results from TCRdb running MiXCR on the 5' RACE reads. Of hundreds of thousands of distinct CDR3 sequences listed, over 8.5% are singletons. This sample was also put to use in a study of yellow fever vaccine responses in identical twins.

Sequenced input: PBMCs. Receptors were obtained from a woman in her late teens or twenties in good health.

This clonotype has just a few counts. The chain couples TRBV7-2 to TRBJ1-4, with D uncertain. Germline-derived CDR1 and CDR2 are SGHTA and FQGNSA. CDR3 length: 13 residues. Trimming removed 4 bases from V and 3 bases from J, with 6 bases in between. This CDR3 is CASSWSSNEKLFF. CDR3 coding DNA: TGTGCCAGCAGCTGGTCCTCTAATGAAAAACTGTTTTTT.

V gene TRBV5-1 combines with J gene TRBJ2-2; 7 bases fit TRBD1. Germline V CDR1 and CDR2: SGHRS, YFSETQ. The J segment lost 1 base and the V segment lost 4 bases, leaving 4 bases of the junction unmatched. The CDR3 has 15 residues. CDR3 sequence reads: CASSRGQRNTGELFF. The DNA of the CDR3 is TGCGCCAGCAGCAGGGGACAGAGGAACACCGGGGAGCTGTTTTTT.

The gene calls are TRBV7-3 and TRBJ2-5; 10 bases map to TRBD2. The V gene's germline CDR1 is SGHTA and CDR2 FQGTGA. Trimming took 2 bases from V and 1 from J; bases not matched to a gene: 7. CDR3 size: 17 residues. The CDR3: CASSLVASGGVQETQYF. The CDR3 bases are TGTGCCAGCAGCTTAGTTGCGAGCGGGGGGGTCCAAGAGACCCAGTACTTC. Using reference TRBV7-3 and TRBJ2-5 for the parts outside the CDR3, the full variable domain is GAGVSQTPSNKVTEKGKYVELRCDPISGHTALYWYRQSLGQGPEFLIYFQGTGAADDSGLPNDRFFAVRPEGSVSTLKIQRTERGDSAVYLCASSLVASGGVQETQYFGPGTRLLVL.

This chain connects TRBV4-1 to TRBJ2-7, with 9 bases fitting TRBD1. Per the germline V gene, CDR1 is MGHRA and CDR2 is YSYEKL. After removal of 4 bases from V and 3 bases from J, the junction contained 7 bases not matched to a gene. The CDR3 consists of 15 residues. The CDR3 DNA reads as TGCGCCAGCAGCCTGGGACAGGGTGGGGGCTACGAGCAGTACTTC. Residues: CASSLGQGGGYEQYF.

This clonotype was found a few times. The V and J genes are TRBV2 and TRBJ2-7; D call uncertain. The V end lost 7 bases, the J end lost 1 base, and 8 bases lay between the germline ends. The germline gives CDR1 SNHLY, CDR2 FYNNEI. This CDR3 region has 12 residues. The CDR3 protein is CASTTTSYEQYF. In nucleotides, the CDR3 is TGTGCCAGCACGACAACGTCCTACGAGCAGTACTTC.

This chain connects TRBV4-3 to TRBJ2-2; perhaps D is TRBD1 or TRBD2 (7 bases each). Germline CDR1 LGHNA, CDR2 YSLEER. Trimming pared 1 base from V and 7 bases from J, leaving 16 bases between. CDR3 length: 16 amino acids. In nucleotides, the CDR3 is TGCGCCAGCAGCCAAGTCTCAGGGGGGGCTATCGGGGAGCTGTTTTTT. Its protein is CASSQVSGGAIGELFF.

In this sample, this clonotype turned up many times. The chain combines TRBV27 with TRBJ1-6; no definite D call. This CDR3 is built from 15 residues. Per the germline V gene, CDR1 is MNHEY and CDR2 is SMNVEV (reference sequence). The V end was cut by 5 bases, the J end by 3 bases, with 11 bases between. The CDR3 region is CASSPTVHYNSPLHF. CDR3 coding DNA: TGTGCCAGCAGTCCGACGGTCCACTATAATTCACCCCTCCACTTT.

This clonotype occurred a few times. The rearrangement links TRBV4-1 to TRBJ2-7; D is unresolved. The CDR3 runs to 13 residues. Trimming removed 4 bases from V and 3 bases from J, with 10 bases in between. The V gene's germline CDR1 is MGHRA and CDR2 YSYEKL. CDR3 protein: CASSLGINYEQYF. CDR3 sequence (DNA): TGCGCCAGCAGCCTTGGGATCAACTACGAGCAGTACTTC.

The V call is TRBV20-1, the J call TRBJ2-3; no reliable D call. The CDR3 is made up of 14 amino acids. CDR1 and CDR2 from the germline V gene are DFQATT and SNEGSKA (reference sequence). The V end lost 1 base, the J end lost 2 bases, and 10 bases lay between the germline ends. The CDR3 region is CSARGLTATDTQYF. The CDR3 bases are TGCAGTGCTAGAGGACTGACTGCCACAGATACGCAGTATTTT.

The gene calls are TRBV7-2 and TRBJ2-1; perhaps TRBD2 as D (5 bases). Germline values: CDR1 SGHTA, CDR2 FQGNSA. The V and J ends lost 5 bases and 0 bases respectively, with 14 bases between them. This CDR3 region has 16 residues. The CDR3 coding sequence is TGTGCCAGCAGCCCAAACACGGGGAGCTCCTACAATGAGCAGTTCTTC. Translating it yields CASSPNTGSSYNEQFF.

The table lists this clonotype with a few counts. The V and J genes are TRBV11-2 and TRBJ2-3; 13 positions match TRBD2. Germline trimming cut 5 bases from V and 2 bases from J; bases unmatched to any gene: 7. CDR1 SGHAT and CDR2 FQNNGV come from the germline V gene. CDR3 length: 17 amino acids. This CDR3 reads CASSGGTSGKSTDTQYF. DNA for the CDR3: TGTGCCAGCAGCGGCGGGACTAGCGGGAAGTCCACAGATACGCAGTATTTT.

The chain combines TRBV2 with TRBJ2-5, with 7 bases lining up with TRBD1. The CDR3 has 13 amino acids. CDR1 SNHLY and CDR2 FYNNEI come from the germline V gene. J was trimmed by 5 bases and V by 9 bases; bases with no gene match: 9. In DNA form, the CDR3 reads TGTGCCAGTAAGACAGGGATGTGGGAGACCCAGTACTTC. It encodes CASKTGMWETQYF.

This clonotype was recorded at least ten times. The chain is built from TRBV14 and TRBJ1-1; D may be TRBD1 (5 bases). The V end lost 4 bases, the J end lost 1 base, and 16 bases lay between the germline ends. The CDR3 has 16 amino acids. CDR1 and CDR2 (germline): SGHDN, FVKESK. CDR3 sequence reads: CASSPKMGVPNTEAFF. In nucleotides, the CDR3 is TGTGCCAGCAGCCCCAAGATGGGGGTCCCGAACACTGAAGCTTTCTTT.

The rearrangement links TRBV6-1 to TRBJ1-2; tentative D call: TRBD1 (5 bases). The CDR3 totals 18 residues. CDR1 is MNHNS, CDR2 SASEGT, per germline. Trimming took 0 bases from V and 2 from J, leaving 19 bases between them. CDR3 sequence: CASSEAAAVGRTNYGYTF. The CDR3 nucleotides are TGTGCCAGCAGTGAAGCGGCAGCTGTGGGACGGACGAACTATGGCTACACCTTC.

The sample holds many counts of this clonotype. This chain joins TRBV7-8 and TRBJ2-2, with 11 bases fitting TRBD2. Germline values: CDR1 SGHVS, CDR2 FQNEAQ. The CDR3 is 15 residues long. J lost 7 bases, V lost 5 bases, and 6 bases had no gene match. CDR3 protein: CASSRGTSGIGELFF. DNA of the CDR3: TGTGCCAGCAGCCGCGGGACTAGCGGTATCGGGGAGCTGTTTTTT.

This clonotype was picked up many times. CDR3 DNA: TGTGCCATCAGTGACCCCGGGACTAGCGGCCTGGAGCAGTTCTTC. It specifies CAISDPGTSGLEQFF. The chain uses TRBV10-3 and TRBJ2-1; 11 bases fit TRBD2. The CDR3 length is 15 residues. The V gene end was trimmed by 3 bases and the J gene end by 10 bases; junction bases not matched to a gene: 8. Germline-derived CDR1 and CDR2 are ENHRY and SYGVKD.

The gene calls are TRBV29-1 and TRBJ1-1, with 9 bases aligning to TRBD1. The CDR3 has 15 residues. The germline V gene encodes CDR1 SQVTM and CDR2 ANQGSEA. V lost 6 bases, J lost 1 base, and 9 bases stayed unmatched. This chain's CDR3 is CSVKSRQGGNTEAFF. The CDR3 DNA reads TGCAGCGTCAAGAGCAGACAGGGGGGGAACACTGAAGCTTTCTTT.

This clonotype was seen a handful of times. CDR3 bases: TGCAGCGTTGATGGCAGGGGGTCCTACGAGCAGTACTTC. Its translation: CSVDGRGSYEQYF. The chain joins TRBV29-1 to TRBJ2-7; 7 nucleotides agree with TRBD1. CDR1 and CDR2 (germline): SQVTM, ANQGSEA. V shed 3 bases and J 1 base; nucleotides not matched to a gene: 3. This CDR3 has 13 amino acids.

The V and J genes are TRBV12-3 or TRBV12-4 and TRBJ2-1; D is undetermined. V was trimmed by 3 bases and J by 0 bases, leaving 6 bases between them. The CDR3 contains 14 residues. CDR3 protein: CASSFSSSYNEQFF. The CDR3 DNA reads as TGTGCCAGCAGTTTTAGCAGCTCCTACAATGAGCAGTTCTTC.

The chain joins TRBV7-3 to TRBJ2-2; TRBD1 aligns across 7 bases. CDR3 size: 14 residues. J was trimmed by 7 bases and V by 4 bases; bases with no gene match: 6. CDR1 is SGHTA and CDR2 is FQGTGA in the germline V gene. This CDR3 is CASSSTGFGGELFF. In DNA, the CDR3 is TGTGCCAGCAGCTCGACAGGGTTCGGCGGGGAGCTGTTTTTT. Together with reference TRBV7-3 and TRBJ2-2, the CDR3 gives the full variable domain: GAGVSQTPSNKVTEKGKYVELRCDPISGHTALYWYRQSLGQGPEFLIYFQGTGAADDSGLPNDRFFAVRPEGSVSTLKIQRTERGDSAVYLCASSSTGFGGELFFGEGSRLTVL.